This entry describes one TCR beta chain. Its antigen is not identified. A J-beta primer mix and a sample-barcoded 5' primer were used in a second PCR of about 7 to 12 cycles. Each cDNA molecule received a tag from a template-switch adaptor that had 12 random nucleotides. In TCRdb, the 5' RACE reads were re-called with MiXCR into one record per CDR3 protein. Among 780,000 or so distinct CDR3 sequences listed, approximately 53% were seen once. Per sample, extraction of total RNA gave at least 5.5 micrograms in every case. The source of the sample is a study of blood T cells in healthy people across ages. Study context: Template-switching capture recovered about one barcoded beta molecule per two T cells.

Study outcomes and limitations: Comparison with aged donors showed that long-lived donors had more naive CD4+ cells and higher diversity.

The sample taken for sequencing was blood. The clonotype was recovered from a man aged 35 to 55 in good health.

The CDR3 DNA reads as TGTGCCAGCAGTTACGGTGCCGGGACAGGGCTCAATGAGCAGTTCTTC. Amino acid sequence: CASSYGAGTGLNEQFF. The rearrangement uses TRBV6-2 or TRBV6-3 and TRBJ2-1, with 9 bases aligning to TRBD1. Germline values: CDR1 MNHEY, CDR2 SVGEGT. V trimming: 2 bases; J trimming: 6 bases; junction bases outside the gene matches: 8. The CDR3 length is 16 residues.